The present entry profiles one T cell receptor (beta chain) with its context. Its antigen is currently unknown. From the reads, TCRdb called clonotypes with MiXCR, one entry per CDR3 protein. The sample includes some 350,000 distinct CDR3 sequences, about 29% seen only once; the top ten take 20%. V shed 3 bases and J shed 7 bases, with 13 bases lying between them. Germline CDR1 reads SGHTA; CDR2 reads FQGNSA. This CDR3 is 13 amino acids long. The data stem from a study of T cell repertoires in cytomegalovirus infection. Overall study results and limits: Clonotype analysis showed dominance of the ex vivo response by HLA-C-restricted CMV-specific TCR beta clonotypes.

The chain has TRBV7-2 and TRBJ2-7, with D hard to call. This specimen was cultured PBMCs, taken from culture after CMV antigen stimulation. This clonotype was obtained from a human donor in good health (CMV status not recorded). Some clones in this sample may be carry-over from other donors' samples. The chain's CDR3 is CASSFHQSGEQYF. CDR3 nucleotide sequence: TGTGCCAGCAGCTTCCATCAGAGTGGAGAGCAGTACTTC.